This entry is about one T cell receptor (beta chain). What this receptor recognizes is not known. No much larger clone exists at a distance of one base, and base qualities are not known. The data stem from a study of blood T cell repertoires in COVID-19 (dated by TCRdb to 2018 to 2021). For the study in its entirety: The collaborator samples originated in the United States, Italy and Spain and spanned the acute and convalescent phases of COVID-19. The prospective study material was composed of cDNA or gDNA derived from T cells, B-cell-depleted T cells, or PBMCs. The dataset comprised deeply sampled blood TCRbeta repertoires from subjects exposed to, actively infected with, or recovered from COVID-19. The repertoires were released in a freely available public database meant as a resource for research on the immune response to SARS-CoV-2. The samples were drawn from two sources: the first 160 participants of the ongoing ImmuneRACE study, and 1,000 to 1,500 subjects contributed by 6 global collaborators. A de-identified subject ID, COVID-19 status, age in years and sex were almost always included in the sample metadata. Where HLA class I and class II types were available, the types were taken from metadata supplied by the sample provider, not from assay-based typing. Study-wide findings and limitations: How much clinical and demographic metadata was included differed by source and by participant, and the metadata was provided uncurated.

Each collaborating institution followed its own protocols to collect whole blood in K2EDTA tubes. For TCRbeta analysis, collaborator samples were shipped as frozen whole blood, as isolated PBMCs, or as DNA extracted from either sample type. V and J are truncated by 2 bases and 2 bases respectively, leaving an intervening sequence of 6 bases. Its CDR3 holds 13 amino acids, cysteine through phenylalanine. Kept here is only the CDR3 DNA, which spans 39 bases and is read in frame from base 1. In the germline V gene (reference sequence), CDR1 corresponds to LNHDA and CDR2 to SQIVND. TCRbeta CDR3 regions were amplified from genomic DNA using the immunoSEQ Assay, a bias-controlled multiplex PCR. The original methods were these. The number of nucleated cells in each sample was estimated by amplification of reference gene primers within the assay. To quantify the absolute abundance of each unique TCRbeta CDR3 rearrangement, sequence reads were collapsed and filtered. For each sample, productive Simpson clonality was calculated as the square root of Simpson's diversity index over productive rearrangements. TCRdb provides this immuneACCESS table in a form limited to in-frame rearrangements. Some clones are lacking; in checked studies, under half of them reflect an unresolved V gene, and why the rest are absent is not known. V and J calls plus clone size are reproduced from that table; the DNA served to infer D and trimming. The sample includes under 100,000 clones, with about 90% observed a single time. The ten largest clones take up 17% of the sample.

The chain was built from TRBV19 and TRBJ2-5, and possibly TRBD1, on 5 matching bases. This clonotype originated in a human donor in a cohort sampled during active COVID-19. The sample comprised peripheral blood. The DNA sequence follows: TGTGCCAGTAGTATATACAGGCAAGAGACCCAGTACTTC. Translated, it gives CASSIYRQETQYF.